One sample yielded the 14 T cell receptor beta chains listed below, sequenced in a study of shared clonotypes between healthy human individuals (dated by TCRdb to 2018 to 2021). CD8 naive samples were CD45RO-negative cells positively selected for CCR7, giving a CD45RA+CCR7+ population that excluded TemRA cells. Library preparation employed the immunoSEQ multiplex PCR assay. Here the immuneACCESS table is served through TCRdb, limited to in-frame sequences with V and J called. Missing clones are a known gap in these copies; in checked studies unresolved V genes cover under half, and the rest lacks a known reason. For this sample the table gives about 700,000 clones, of which 92% were detected only once. The ten top clones hold 24% of the sample. Sequencing input: naive CD8+ T cells sorted from blood. The cell subset or site label corresponds to: CD45RA+CCR7+. These receptors were obtained from a man aged 25 to 40 in good health.

This chain links TRBV6-1 with TRBJ2-7, with D tentatively TRBD1 (6 bases). The germline gives CDR1 MNHNS, CDR2 SASEGT. This CDR3 has 18 residues. The V gene lost 2 bases and the J gene lost 2 bases, with 22 bases spanning the gap. CDR3 nucleotides: TGTGCCAGCAGTGAACCCACTCAAGGTGCAGGGGCAACCTACGAGCAGTACTTC. This sequence encodes CASSEPTQGAGATYEQYF.

The gene calls are TRBV7-9 and TRBJ2-7, with D perhaps TRBD2 (6 bases). This CDR3 region has 14 residues. CDR1 and CDR2 from the germline V gene are SEHNR and FQNEAQ (reference sequence). Trimming stripped 4 bases from V and 1 base from J, with 11 bases between. For the CDR3, the DNA is TGTGCCAGCAGCTACGGGAGATCTTCCTACGAGCAGTACTTC. Protein product: CASSYGRSSYEQYF.

The chain joins TRBV11-2 to TRBJ2-3, with TRBD1 matching over 10 bases. Germline V gene lookup returns CDR1 SGHAT and CDR2 FQNNGV. This CDR3 is 15 amino acids long. V trimming: 2 bases; J trimming: 5 bases; junction bases outside the gene matches: 4. CDR3 sequence reads: CASSLIDRGQDTQYF. CDR3 bases: TGTGCCAGCAGCTTAATTGACAGGGGGCAAGATACGCAGTATTTT.

The V gene is TRBV7-9, the J gene TRBJ2-7; 7 positions agree with TRBD1. After removal of 5 bases from V and 2 bases from J, the junction contained 9 bases not matched to a gene. Germline-derived CDR1 and CDR2 are SEHNR and FQNEAQ (reference sequence). The CDR3 totals 15 residues. CDR3 loop: CASSPRQGIAYEQYF. CDR3 DNA sequence: TGTGCCAGCAGCCCCCGACAGGGAATCGCCTACGAGCAGTACTTC. Using reference TRBV7-9 and TRBJ2-7 for the parts outside the CDR3, the full variable domain is DTGVSQNPRHKITKRGQNVTFRCDPISEHNRLYWYRQTLGQGPEFLTYFQNEAQLEKSRLLSDRFSAERPKGSFSTLEIQRTEQGDSAMYLCASSPRQGIAYEQYFGPGTRLTVT.

The genes are TRBV2 and TRBJ1-2; D perhaps matches TRBD1 (6 bases). CDR1 is SNHLY, CDR2 FYNNEI, per germline. The CDR3 consists of 12 residues. Trimming pared 8 bases from V and 7 bases from J, leaving 14 bases between. The CDR3, as DNA: TGTGCCAGCGTCTTAGGGGGTTTTGGCTACACCTTC. As protein: CASVLGGFGYTF.

This clone turned up a few times. This sequence joins TRBV7-8 and TRBJ2-7; D is possibly TRBD1 (5 bases). The CDR3 runs to 12 residues. Per the germline V gene, CDR1 is SGHVS and CDR2 is FQNEAQ. V lost 0 bases to trimming and J lost 9 bases, with 9 bases between them. CDR3 in amino acids: CASSLAPDRQYF. The CDR3 DNA reads TGTGCCAGCAGCTTAGCGCCAGACAGGCAGTACTTC.

This chain's CDR3 is CASSWGQGTDTQYF. DNA of the CDR3: TGTGCCAGCAGTTGGGGACAGGGGACAGATACGCAGTATTTT. The V call is TRBV27, the J call TRBJ2-3; 10 positions agree with TRBD1. J lost 3 bases, V lost 4 bases, and 1 base had no gene match. Germline CDR1 reads MNHEY; CDR2 reads SMNVEV (reference sequence). The CDR3 consists of 14 residues.

The chain joins TRBV11-2 to TRBJ1-4; 7 bases map to TRBD1. J gave up 4 bases and V 2 bases, and 10 bases lay outside the gene matches. Germline lookup yields CDR1 SGHAT and CDR2 FQNNGV. There are 17 residues in the CDR3. The CDR3 loop reads CASSLWDSPSGNEKLFF. CDR3 DNA sequence: TGTGCCAGCAGCTTATGGGACAGTCCCAGTGGTAATGAAAAACTGTTTTTT.

This rearrangement joins TRBV5-1 to TRBJ2-7, with 9 bases lining up with TRBD1. Unmatched junction bases numbered 5, after V lost 3 bases and J lost 4 bases. Germline V lookup: CDR1 SGHRS, CDR2 YFSETQ. This CDR3 region has 14 residues. The CDR3 bases are TGCGCCAGCAGCTCGGGACAGGGAGGGTACGAGCAGTACTTC. This sequence encodes CASSSGQGGYEQYF.

This clone was counted between two and nine times. The rearrangement links TRBV6-5 to TRBJ1-5; no firm D call. The CDR3 spans 15 residues. Germline V CDR1 and CDR2: MNHEY, SVGAGI. Deletions cut 4 bases from V and 0 bases from J, with 10 bases between. The CDR3, as DNA: TGTGCCAGCAGTTTAATCAGGAATAGCAATCAGCCCCAGCATTTT. As protein: CASSLIRNSNQPQHF.

This clone was counted a single time. V is TRBV5-1 and J is TRBJ1-1; a weak D match, TRBD1 (6 bases). Per the germline V gene, CDR1 is SGHRS and CDR2 is YFSETQ. The CDR3 sequence is 12 residues long. Trimming shortened V by 4 bases and J by 6 bases, and 10 bases separated the two germline ends. CDR3 coding DNA: TGCGCCAGCAGCACGACAGGCCCTGAAGCTTTCTTT. Its protein is CASSTTGPEAFF. The full variable domain, completed using reference TRBV5-1 and TRBJ1-1, is KAGVTQTPRYLIKTRGQQVTLSCSPISGHRSVSWYQQTPGQGLQFLFEYFSETQRNKGNFPGRFSGRQFSNSRSEMNVSTLELGDSALYLCASSTTGPEAFFGQGTRLTVV.

The chain joins TRBV7-9 to TRBJ2-2, with D possibly TRBD1 on 5 matching bases. The ends were cut back, 5 bases at V and 5 bases at J, with 12 bases in the middle. CDR1 SEHNR and CDR2 FQNEAQ come from the germline V gene (reference sequence). CDR3 length: 14 residues. Written as DNA, the CDR3 is TGTGCCAGCAGCCCAGGGATTGGGACCGGGGAGCTGTTTTTT. Translating it yields CASSPGIGTGELFF.

The gene calls are TRBV7-9 and TRBJ2-7; D remains unclear. Germline assignment: CDR1 SEHNR and CDR2 FQNEAQ (reference sequence). Trimming pared 5 bases from V and 0 bases from J, leaving 11 bases between. The CDR3 is 14 amino acids. The chain's CDR3 is CASSHPDSSYEQYF. DNA of the CDR3: TGTGCCAGCAGCCATCCTGACTCCTCCTACGAGCAGTACTTC. The full variable domain, with the rest looked up from reference TRBV7-9 and TRBJ2-7, is DTGVSQNPRHKITKRGQNVTFRCDPISEHNRLYWYRQTLGQGPEFLTYFQNEAQLEKSRLLSDRFSAERPKGSFSTLEIQRTEQGDSAMYLCASSHPDSSYEQYFGPGTRLTVT.

The chain employs TRBV5-5 and TRBJ2-7; 7 bases agree with TRBD1. The V gene's germline CDR1 is SGHKS and CDR2 YYEKEE (reference sequence). J lost 6 bases, V lost 5 bases, and 5 bases had no gene match. CDR3 size: 12 residues. The CDR3 DNA reads as TGTGCCAGCAGGAGACAGGGCCGCGAGCAGTACTTC. This sequence encodes CASRRQGREQYF.